This T cell receptor (beta chain) was recovered during a study of vaccination and CD4 T cells after COVID-19. Study at large: Control cultures, each given a CEFX pool, an HIV-1 Nef pool, or no peptide, were included.

CDR3 length: 14 amino acids. The germline CDR1 and CDR2 sequences are MNHNS and SASEGT. V lost 5 bases to trimming and J lost 6 bases; unmatched junction nucleotides: 7. CD4+ T cells that had been cultured provided DNA sequenced with the Oncomine TCR Beta short-read assay. TCRdb reanalysed the PCR reads using MiXCR and keeps one entry per CDR3 protein. In the table there are 15,000 or so distinct CDR3 sequences, over 45% of which are singletons. Indicated treatment: roughly nine-day PBMC culture with coronavirus spike peptide pools or control peptides (ViraFEST assay). In the case of this clonotype: Its antigen is unidentified.

The genes are TRBV6-1 and TRBJ2-7; 10 bases match TRBD1. This receptor was identified in a human donor who had recovered from COVID-19. Sequencing used CD4+ T cells from blood, cultured in vitro. The CDR3 region is CASSPPRDRGEQYF. DNA of the CDR3: TGTGCCAGCAGTCCCCCCCGGGACAGGGGCGAGCAGTACTTC.